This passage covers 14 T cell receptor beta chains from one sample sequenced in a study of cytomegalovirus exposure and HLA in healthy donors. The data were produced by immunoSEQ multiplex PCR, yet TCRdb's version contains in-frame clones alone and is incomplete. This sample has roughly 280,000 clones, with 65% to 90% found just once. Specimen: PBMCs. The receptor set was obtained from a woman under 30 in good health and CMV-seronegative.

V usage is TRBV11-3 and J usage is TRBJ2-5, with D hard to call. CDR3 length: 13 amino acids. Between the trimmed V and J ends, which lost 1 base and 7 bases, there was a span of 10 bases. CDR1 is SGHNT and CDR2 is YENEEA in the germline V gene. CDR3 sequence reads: CASSLGVRATQYF. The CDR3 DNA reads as TGTGCCAGCAGCTTAGGAGTCCGAGCGACCCAGTACTTC.

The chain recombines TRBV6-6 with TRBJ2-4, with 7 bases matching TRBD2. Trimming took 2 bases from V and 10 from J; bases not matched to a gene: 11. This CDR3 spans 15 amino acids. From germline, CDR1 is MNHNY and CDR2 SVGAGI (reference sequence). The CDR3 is CASSYRAGVQSIQYF. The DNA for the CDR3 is TGTGCCAGCAGTTACCGCGCGGGAGTACAGAGTATTCAGTACTTC.

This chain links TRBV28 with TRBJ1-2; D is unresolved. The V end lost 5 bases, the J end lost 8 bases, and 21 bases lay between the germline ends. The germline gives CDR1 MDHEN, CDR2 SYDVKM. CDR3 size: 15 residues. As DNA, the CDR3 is TGTGCCAGCAGTCCACGGGTCGTTCTAGCGGGAGGCTACACCTTC. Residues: CASSPRVVLAGGYTF.

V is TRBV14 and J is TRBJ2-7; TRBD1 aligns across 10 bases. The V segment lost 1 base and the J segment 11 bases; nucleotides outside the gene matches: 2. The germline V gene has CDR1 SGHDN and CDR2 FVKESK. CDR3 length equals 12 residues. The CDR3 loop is CASSQGGTGEYF. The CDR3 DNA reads TGTGCCAGCAGCCAAGGAGGGACAGGGGAGTACTTC.

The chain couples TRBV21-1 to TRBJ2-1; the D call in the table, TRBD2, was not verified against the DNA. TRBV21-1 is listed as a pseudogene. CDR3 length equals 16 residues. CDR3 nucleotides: TGTGCCAGCAGCAAAGTTTCGGGAGGGCCCTACAATGAGCAGTTCTTC. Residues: CASSKVSGGPYNEQFF.

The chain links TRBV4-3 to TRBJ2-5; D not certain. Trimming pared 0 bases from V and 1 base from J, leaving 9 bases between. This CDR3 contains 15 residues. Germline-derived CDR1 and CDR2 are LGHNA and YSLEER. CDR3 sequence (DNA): TGCGCCAGCAGCCAAGATCCGTGGAGCCAAGAGACCCAGTACTTC. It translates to CASSQDPWSQETQYF.

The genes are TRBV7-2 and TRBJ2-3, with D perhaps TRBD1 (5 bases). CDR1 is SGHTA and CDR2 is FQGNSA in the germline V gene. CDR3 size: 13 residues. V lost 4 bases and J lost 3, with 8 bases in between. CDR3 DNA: TGTGCCAGCAGCTCCAGGGTGACAGATACGCAGTATTTT. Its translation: CASSSRVTDTQYF.

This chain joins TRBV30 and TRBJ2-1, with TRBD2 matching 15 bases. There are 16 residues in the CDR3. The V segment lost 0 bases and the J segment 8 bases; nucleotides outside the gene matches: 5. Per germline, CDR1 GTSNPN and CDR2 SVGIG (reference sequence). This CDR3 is CAWSVPGLAGGYEQFF. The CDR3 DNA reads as TGTGCCTGGAGTGTACCAGGACTAGCGGGAGGGTATGAGCAGTTCTTC.

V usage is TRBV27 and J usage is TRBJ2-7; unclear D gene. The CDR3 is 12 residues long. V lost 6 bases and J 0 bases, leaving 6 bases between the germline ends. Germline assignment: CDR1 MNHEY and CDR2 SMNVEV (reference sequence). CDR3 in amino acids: CASRRSSYEQYF. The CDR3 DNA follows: TGTGCCAGCAGGAGGTCCTCCTACGAGCAGTACTTC.

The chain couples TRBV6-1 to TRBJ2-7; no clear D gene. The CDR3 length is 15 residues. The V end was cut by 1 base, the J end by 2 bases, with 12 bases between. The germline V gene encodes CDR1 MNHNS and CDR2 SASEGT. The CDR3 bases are TGTGCCAGCAGTGAAGGTTCTGTGCGCACCTACGAGCAGTACTTC. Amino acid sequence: CASSEGSVRTYEQYF.

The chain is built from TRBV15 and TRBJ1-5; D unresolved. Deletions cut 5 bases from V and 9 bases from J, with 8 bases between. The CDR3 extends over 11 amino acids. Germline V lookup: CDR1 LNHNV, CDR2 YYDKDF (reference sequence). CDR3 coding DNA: TGTGCCACCAGCGCCCCAGGGCCCCAGCATTTT. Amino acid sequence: CATSAPGPQHF.

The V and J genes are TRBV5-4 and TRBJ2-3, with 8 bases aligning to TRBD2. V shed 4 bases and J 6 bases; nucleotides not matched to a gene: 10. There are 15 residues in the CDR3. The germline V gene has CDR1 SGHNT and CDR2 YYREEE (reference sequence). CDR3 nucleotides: TGTGCCAGCAGCGTGTGGGGGCGGGAGGCCGATACGCAGTATTTT. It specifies CASSVWGREADTQYF.

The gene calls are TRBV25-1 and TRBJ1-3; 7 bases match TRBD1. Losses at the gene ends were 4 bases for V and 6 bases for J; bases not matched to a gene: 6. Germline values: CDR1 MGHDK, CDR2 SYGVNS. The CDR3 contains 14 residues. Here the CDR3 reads CASSVGTAINTIYF. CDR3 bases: TGTGCCAGCAGTGTAGGGACAGCAATAAACACCATATATTTT.

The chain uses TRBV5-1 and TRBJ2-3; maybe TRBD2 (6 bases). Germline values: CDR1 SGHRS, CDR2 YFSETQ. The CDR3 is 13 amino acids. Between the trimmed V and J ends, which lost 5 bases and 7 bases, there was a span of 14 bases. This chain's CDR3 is CASSLSGPNTQYF. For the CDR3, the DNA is TGCGCCAGCAGTCTTAGCGGTCCAAATACGCAGTATTTT.